This T cell receptor (beta chain) comes out of a study of OX40 agonist ivuxolimab in advanced cancers. Overall study context: Of the participants, under 50% had some prior anti-PD-1, anti-PD-L1 or anti-CTLA-4 therapy, which was allowed.

Overall study findings and caveats: The mean number of expanded clones was higher in CD8+ T cells than in CD4+.

CDR3 length: 14 amino acids. Trimming left V 6 bases short and J 3 bases short, with 14 bases between. Germline V CDR1 and CDR2: MNHEY, SVGAGI. This clone was counted once. What it recognizes is unknown. TCRdb's table, derived via immunoSEQ multiplex PCR, lists solely in-frame clones and lacks some. The table records 50,000 or so clones, less than 85% of them present only once. The genes are TRBV6-5 and TRBJ2-5; D uncertain. This TCR derives from an adult with an advanced solid tumor such as melanoma, head and neck, liver or kidney cancer. The sequences come from CD4+ or CD8+ T cells sorted from blood, collected in a trial of the OX40 agonist ivuxolimab. The CDR3 DNA reads TGTGCCAGCAGACCGTTACTCCAGGAAGAGACCCAGTACTTC. It yields the protein CASRPLLQEETQYF.